The present T cell receptor beta chain was sequenced within a study of T cells in Graves' hyperthyroidism and ophthalmopathy. About the study: Peripheral blood was obtained at initial diagnosis, preceding any treatment.

In its sample, this clonotype was seen many times. The target antigen is unknown. TCR beta CDR3 regions were amplified from RNA transcripts. The primer set for the first-round RT-PCR of the TCR CDR3 was HTBI. TCRdb called the multiplex PCR reads again in MiXCR, with one record for every CDR3 protein. Of around 580,000 distinct CDR3 sequences in the sample, approximately 15% were seen once. PBMCs were obtained from roughly 10 ml fresh peripheral blood. The CDR3 spans 13 residues. Germline loops: CDR1 SNHLY, CDR2 FYNNEI. V lost 5 bases to trimming and J lost 3 bases; unmatched junction nucleotides: 2. General study findings and limits: A model using 13 V-J features told ophthalmopathy apart from stable hyperthyroidism.

This receptor was identified in a woman between 18 and 29 years old with Graves' hyperthyroidism. The gene calls are TRBV2 and TRBJ2-3; 7 bases fit TRBD1. The sample was blood. CDR3 residues: CASSKTGTDTQYF. As DNA, the CDR3 is TGTGCCAGCAGTAAGACAGGGACAGATACGCAGTATTTT.